Below are 5 T cell receptor beta chains sequenced from a single sample in a study of beta chain features in type 1 diabetes. Expressed TCRB transcripts got sequenced, as all isolated RNA was reverse transcribed. The data were produced by immunoSEQ multiplex PCR, yet TCRdb's version contains in-frame clones alone and is incomplete. Of around 140,000 clones in the sample, about 10% were seen once. The source material was naive CD4+ T cells from blood. Every receptor here comes from a man between 18 and 29 years old in good health.

This clone was counted between two and nine times. The J gene is TRBJ2-7, the V gene TRBV27; tentatively, D is TRBD1 (6 bases). Trimming took 7 bases from V and 3 from J, leaving 16 bases between them. CDR3 length: 14 residues. Germline CDR1 and CDR2: MNHEY and SMNVEV (reference sequence). Here the CDR3 reads CASKGQGLGYEQYF. CDR3 coding DNA: TGTGCCAGCAAGGGGCAGGGGTTGGGCTACGAGCAGTACTTC.

This clone was recorded a few times. The chain carries TRBV6-5 and TRBJ1-1; the D is unclear. CDR3 length equals 16 residues. Per germline, CDR1 MNHEY and CDR2 SVGAGI. With 4 bases removed from V and 0 bases from J, the gap between germline ends came to 15 bases. CDR3 bases: TGTGCCAGCAGTTCGTTGGCGGCGGGGATGAACACTGAAGCTTTCTTT. It codes for CASSSLAAGMNTEAFF.

This clone was counted a few times. The rearrangement links TRBV11-2 to TRBJ2-7; a possible D gene is TRBD2 (6 bases). The CDR3 has 15 amino acids. The V gene lost 0 bases and the J gene lost 6 bases, with 15 bases spanning the gap. CDR1 and CDR2 from the germline V gene are SGHAT and FQNNGV. The CDR3 reads CASSLDGLGGSEQYF. CDR3 nucleotides: TGTGCCAGCAGCTTAGATGGTCTGGGGGGAAGCGAGCAGTACTTC. Full variable domain (missing parts from reference TRBV11-2 and TRBJ2-7): EAGVAQSPRYKIIEKRQSVAFWCNPISGHATLYWYQQILGQGPKLLIQFQNNGVVDDSQLPKDRFSAERLKGVDSTLKIQPAKLEDSAVYLCASSLDGLGGSEQYFGPGTRLTVT.

This clone was detected a few times. The genes are TRBV29-1 and TRBJ2-7; 9 nucleotides line up with TRBD1. V lost 7 bases to trimming and J lost 3 bases; unmatched junction nucleotides: 7. The germline CDR1 and CDR2 sequences are SQVTM and ANQGSEA. The CDR3 has 13 residues. The CDR3: CSASRDRVYEQYF. In nucleotides, the CDR3 is TGCAGCGCCAGTCGGGACAGGGTCTACGAGCAGTACTTC.

This clone turned up a few times. The rearrangement joins TRBV7-8 to TRBJ1-1; TRBD1 matches at 7 bases. Per the germline V gene, CDR1 is SGHVS and CDR2 is FQNEAQ. This CDR3 comprises 14 residues. With 5 bases clipped from V and 7 bases from J, the junction kept 10 bases outside the gene matches. CDR3 sequence (DNA): TGTGCCAGCAGCGACCGGGACAGTAGTTTTGAAGCTTTCTTT. As protein: CASSDRDSSFEAFF.